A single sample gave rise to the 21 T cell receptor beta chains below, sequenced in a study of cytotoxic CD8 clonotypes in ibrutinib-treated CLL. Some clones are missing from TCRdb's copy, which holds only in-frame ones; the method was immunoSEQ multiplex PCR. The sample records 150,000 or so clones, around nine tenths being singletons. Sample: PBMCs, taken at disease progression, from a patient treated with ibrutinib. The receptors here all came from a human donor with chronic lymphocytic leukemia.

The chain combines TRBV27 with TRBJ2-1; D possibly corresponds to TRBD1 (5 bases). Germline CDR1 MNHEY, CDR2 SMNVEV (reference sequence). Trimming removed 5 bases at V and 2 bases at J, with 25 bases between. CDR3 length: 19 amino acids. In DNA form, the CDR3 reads TGTGCCAGCAGTCTCCATCCAAGGGGCTACCCCTCGCCCTACAATGAGCAGTTCTTC. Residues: CASSLHPRGYPSPYNEQFF.

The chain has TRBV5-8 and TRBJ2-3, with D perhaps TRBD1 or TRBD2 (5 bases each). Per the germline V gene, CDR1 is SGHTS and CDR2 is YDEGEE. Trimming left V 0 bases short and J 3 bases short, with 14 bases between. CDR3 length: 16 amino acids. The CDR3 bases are TGTGCCAGCAGCTTGGGATTTGGGGGTTCTACAGATACGCAGTATTTT. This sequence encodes CASSLGFGGSTDTQYF. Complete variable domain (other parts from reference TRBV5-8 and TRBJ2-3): EAGVTQSPTHLIKTRGQQATLRCSPISGHTSVYWYQQALGLGLQFLLWYDEGEERNRGNFPPRFSGRQFPNYSSELNVNALELEDSALYLCASSLGFGGSTDTQYFGPGTRLTVL.

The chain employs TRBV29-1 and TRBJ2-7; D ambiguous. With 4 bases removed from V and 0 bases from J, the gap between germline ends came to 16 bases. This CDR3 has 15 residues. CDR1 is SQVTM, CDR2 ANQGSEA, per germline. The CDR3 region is CSVAKSTASSYEQYF. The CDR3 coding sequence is TGCAGCGTTGCGAAATCAACAGCCAGCTCCTACGAGCAGTACTTC.

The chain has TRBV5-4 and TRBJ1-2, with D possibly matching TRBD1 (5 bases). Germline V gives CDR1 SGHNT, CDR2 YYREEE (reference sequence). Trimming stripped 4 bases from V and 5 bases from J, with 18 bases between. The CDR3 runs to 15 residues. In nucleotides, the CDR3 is TGTGCCAGCAGCCGGACATTGGAGGTTAGGTATGGCTACACCTTC. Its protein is CASSRTLEVRYGYTF.

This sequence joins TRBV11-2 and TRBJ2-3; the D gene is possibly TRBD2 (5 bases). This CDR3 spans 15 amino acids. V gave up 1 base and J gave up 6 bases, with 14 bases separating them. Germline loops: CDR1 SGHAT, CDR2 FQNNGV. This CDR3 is CASSLVPISGDTQYF. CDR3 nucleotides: TGTGCCAGCAGCTTAGTACCCATATCGGGGGATACGCAGTATTTT.

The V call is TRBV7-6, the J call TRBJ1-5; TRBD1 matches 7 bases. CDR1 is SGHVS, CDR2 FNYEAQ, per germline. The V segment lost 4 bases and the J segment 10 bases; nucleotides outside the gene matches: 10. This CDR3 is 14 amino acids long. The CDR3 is CASSYKLQGPPQHF. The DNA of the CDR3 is TGTGCCAGCAGCTACAAGCTACAGGGGCCCCCCCAGCATTTT.

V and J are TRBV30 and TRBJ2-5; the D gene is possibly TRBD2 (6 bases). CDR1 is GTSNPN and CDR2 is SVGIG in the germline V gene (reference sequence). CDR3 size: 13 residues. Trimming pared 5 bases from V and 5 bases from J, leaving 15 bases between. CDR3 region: CAWGGLTGETQYF. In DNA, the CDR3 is TGTGCCTGGGGGGGACTTACTGGTGAGACCCAGTACTTC.

The CDR3 loop is CASHAGKLASTDTQYF. The CDR3 coding sequence is TGTGCCAGCCACGCCGGTAAATTAGCTAGCACAGATACGCAGTATTTT. This rearrangement joins TRBV7-8 to TRBJ2-3; D remains unclear. CDR1 and CDR2 (germline): SGHVS, FQNEAQ. V lost 8 bases to trimming and J lost 0 bases, with 18 bases between them. CDR3 length equals 16 residues. Full variable domain (missing parts from reference TRBV7-8 and TRBJ2-3): GAGVSQSPRYKVAKRGQDVALRCDPISGHVSLFWYQQALGQGPEFLTYFQNEAQLDKSGLPSDRFFAERPEGSVSTLKIQRTQQEDSAVYLCASHAGKLASTDTQYFGPGTRLTVL.

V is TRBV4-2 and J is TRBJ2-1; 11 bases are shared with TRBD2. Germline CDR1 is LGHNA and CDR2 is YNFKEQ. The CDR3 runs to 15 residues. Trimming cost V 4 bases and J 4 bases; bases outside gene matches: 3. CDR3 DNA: TGTGCCAGCAGCCCGGGACTAGCGGATTACAATGAGCAGTTCTTC. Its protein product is CASSPGLADYNEQFF.

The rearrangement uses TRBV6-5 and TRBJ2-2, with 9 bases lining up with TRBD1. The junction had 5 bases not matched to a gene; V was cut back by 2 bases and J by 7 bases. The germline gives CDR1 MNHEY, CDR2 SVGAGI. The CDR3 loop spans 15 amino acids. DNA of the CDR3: TGTGCCAGCAGTTACACCGGGACAGGGTTCGGGGAGCTGTTTTTT. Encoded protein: CASSYTGTGFGELFF.

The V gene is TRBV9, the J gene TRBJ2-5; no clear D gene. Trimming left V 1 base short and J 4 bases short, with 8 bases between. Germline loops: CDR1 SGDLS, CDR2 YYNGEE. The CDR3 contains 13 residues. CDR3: CASSVNTGETQYF. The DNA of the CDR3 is TGTGCCAGCAGCGTAAACACGGGAGAGACCCAGTACTTC.

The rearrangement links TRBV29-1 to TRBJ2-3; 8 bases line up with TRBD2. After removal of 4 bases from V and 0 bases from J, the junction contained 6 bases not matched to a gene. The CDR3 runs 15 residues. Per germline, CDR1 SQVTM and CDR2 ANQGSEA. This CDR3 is CSVGVSGGSTDTQYF. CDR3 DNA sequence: TGCAGCGTTGGGGTGAGCGGGGGTAGCACAGATACGCAGTATTTT.

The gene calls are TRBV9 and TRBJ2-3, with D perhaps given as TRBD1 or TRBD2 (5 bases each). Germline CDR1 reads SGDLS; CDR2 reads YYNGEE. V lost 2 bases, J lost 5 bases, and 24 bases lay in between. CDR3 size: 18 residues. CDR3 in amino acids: CASSVEGGAYHVGDTQYF. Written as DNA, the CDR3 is TGTGCCAGCAGCGTCGAGGGTGGGGCATACCACGTGGGAGATACGCAGTATTTT.

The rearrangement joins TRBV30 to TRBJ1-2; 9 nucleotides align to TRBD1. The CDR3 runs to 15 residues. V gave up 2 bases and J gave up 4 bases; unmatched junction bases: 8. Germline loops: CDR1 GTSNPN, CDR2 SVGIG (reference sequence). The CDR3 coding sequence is TGTGCCTGGAGTCCCCAAACAGGGGGCGGCTATGGCTACACCTTC. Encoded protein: CAWSPQTGGGYGYTF.

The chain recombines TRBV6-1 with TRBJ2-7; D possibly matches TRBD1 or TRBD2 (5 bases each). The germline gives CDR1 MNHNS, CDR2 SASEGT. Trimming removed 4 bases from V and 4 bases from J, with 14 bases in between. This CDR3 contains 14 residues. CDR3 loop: CASSGDPVLYEQYF. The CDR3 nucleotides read TGTGCCAGCAGTGGGGACCCAGTTTTATACGAGCAGTACTTC.

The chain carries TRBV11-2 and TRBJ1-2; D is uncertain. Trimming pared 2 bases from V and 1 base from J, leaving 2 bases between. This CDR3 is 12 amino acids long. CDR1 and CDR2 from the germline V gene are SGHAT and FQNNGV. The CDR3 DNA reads TGTGCCAGCAGCTTAAATAACTATGGCTACACCTTC. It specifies CASSLNNYGYTF.

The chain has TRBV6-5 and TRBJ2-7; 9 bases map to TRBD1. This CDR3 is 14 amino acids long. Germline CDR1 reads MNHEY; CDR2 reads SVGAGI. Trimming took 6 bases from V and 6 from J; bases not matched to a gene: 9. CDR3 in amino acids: CASRRDRVSSEQYF. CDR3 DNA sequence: TGTGCCAGCAGACGGGACAGGGTTAGCTCCGAGCAGTACTTC.

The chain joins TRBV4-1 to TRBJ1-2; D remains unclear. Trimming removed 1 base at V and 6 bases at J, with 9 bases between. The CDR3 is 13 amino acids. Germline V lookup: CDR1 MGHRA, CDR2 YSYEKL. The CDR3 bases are TGCGCCAGCAGCCAAGTATCAGGAGATGGCTACACCTTC. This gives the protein CASSQVSGDGYTF.

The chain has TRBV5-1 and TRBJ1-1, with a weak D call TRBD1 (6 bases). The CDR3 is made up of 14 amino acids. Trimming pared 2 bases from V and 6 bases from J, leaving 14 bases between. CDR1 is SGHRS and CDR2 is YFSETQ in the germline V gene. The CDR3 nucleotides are TGCGCCAGCAGCTTAGGCAGGGGAGCTTCTGAAGCTTTCTTT. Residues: CASSLGRGASEAFF.

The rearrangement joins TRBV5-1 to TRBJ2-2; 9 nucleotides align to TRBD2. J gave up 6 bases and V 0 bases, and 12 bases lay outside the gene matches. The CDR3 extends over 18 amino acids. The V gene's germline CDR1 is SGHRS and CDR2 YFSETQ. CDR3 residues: CASSLGRTSDTIPGELFF. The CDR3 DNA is TGCGCCAGCAGCTTGGGTAGGACTAGCGACACAATTCCCGGGGAGCTGTTTTTT.

For the CDR3, the DNA is TGTGCCAGCAGTTTATACCGACTACCCGGAGATACGCAGTATTTT. This encodes CASSLYRLPGDTQYF. The chain links TRBV27 to TRBJ2-3; D is perhaps TRBD2 (5 bases). There are 15 residues in the CDR3. The V end lost 1 base, the J end lost 5 bases, and 13 bases lay between the germline ends. In germline, CDR1 is MNHEY, CDR2 SMNVEV (reference sequence).